This T cell receptor beta chain was recorded in a study of control samples from healthy donors and cancer patients. Method: immunoSEQ multiplex PCR; TCRdb's copy keeps in-frame clones and lacks some. The sample consists of about 180,000 clones, 90% of them appearing once. Germline lookup yields CDR1 SGHDT and CDR2 YYEEEE. J lost 0 bases, V lost 1 base, and 1 base had no gene match. The CDR3 runs to 15 residues. This TCR was recovered from a woman aged 50 to 60 in good health. The V and J genes are TRBV5-6 and TRBJ2-4; 7 nucleotides align to TRBD2. Material for sequencing was blood. This CDR3 reads CASSLWTRAKNIQYF. CDR3 DNA: TGTGCCAGCAGCTTGTGGACTAGAGCCAAAAACATTCAGTACTTC.